The 9 T cell receptor beta chains in this list originate from one sample, sequenced in a study of beta chain features in type 1 diabetes. Reverse transcription of all isolated RNA meant that expressed TCRB transcripts were sequenced. Data came from immunoSEQ multiplex PCR; TCRdb stores just in-frame clones and leaves some out. The profile shows 130,000 or so clones, roughly 10% of them singletons. Material: central memory CD4+ T cells from blood. These receptors were obtained from a woman in her 40s in good health.

The V and J genes are TRBV27 and TRBJ1-2; 9 bases align to TRBD1. Germline CDR1 MNHEY, CDR2 SMNVEV (reference sequence). V was clipped by 6 bases and J by 6 bases; unmatched bases: 5. There are 13 residues in the CDR3. For the CDR3, the DNA is TGTGCCAGCAGGGGGACAGGGAGGGATGGCTACACCTTC. Translated: CASRGTGRDGYTF.

A word on this clone: Other DNA sequences from this sample encode an identical CDR3 as well. The chain joins TRBV5-1 to TRBJ1-3; 7 bases map to TRBD1. In germline, CDR1 is SGHRS, CDR2 YFSETQ. The CDR3 contains 15 residues. Trimming cost V 3 bases and J 0 bases; bases outside gene matches: 3. The CDR3 region has the DNA TGCGCCAGCAGCTCCGGACAGGCCTCTGGAAACACCATATATTTT. This codes for CASSSGQASGNTIYF. Using reference TRBV5-1 and TRBJ1-3 for the parts outside the CDR3, the full variable domain is KAGVTQTPRYLIKTRGQQVTLSCSPISGHRSVSWYQQTPGQGLQFLFEYFSETQRNKGNFPGRFSGRQFSNSRSEMNVSTLELGDSALYLCASSSGQASGNTIYFGEGSWLTVV.

This clone was seen only a few times. The chain is built from TRBV2 and TRBJ2-7, with a weak D call TRBD1 (5 bases). CDR1 and CDR2 (germline): SNHLY, FYNNEI. V was shortened by 4 bases and J by 5 bases, with 15 bases between the two germline ends. The CDR3 spans 14 residues. The CDR3 loop is CASSVQGTAHEQYF. DNA for the CDR3: TGTGCCAGCAGTGTCCAGGGTACAGCACACGAGCAGTACTTC.

Only a few counts were recorded for this clone. J is TRBJ1-1 and V is TRBV6-5; 7 positions agree with TRBD1. The CDR3 has 16 residues. CDR1 is MNHEY, CDR2 SVGAGI, per germline. J was trimmed by 0 bases and V by 2 bases; bases with no gene match: 6. In DNA form, the CDR3 reads TGTGCCAGCAGTTACGGAGGGGGCGGGATGAACACTGAAGCTTTCTTT. Its protein is CASSYGGGGMNTEAFF.

This clone was picked up many times. The chain has TRBV6-6 and TRBJ1-3; 8 bases agree with TRBD1. Trimming took 6 bases from V and 0 from J; bases not matched to a gene: 7. There are 16 residues in the CDR3. Germline V lookup: CDR1 MNHNY, CDR2 SVGAGI (reference sequence). As DNA, the CDR3 is TGTGCCAGCAGCGTCGGACAGGGAGGCTCTGGAAACACCATATATTTT. Its protein is CASSVGQGGSGNTIYF.

As for this clone: A much larger clone differs from this one at a single base, so this may be a read error. The V and J genes are TRBV14 and TRBJ2-7; 7 nucleotides align to TRBD2. CDR3 size: 14 residues. The J segment lost 0 bases and the V segment lost 8 bases, leaving 7 bases of the junction unmatched. Germline-derived CDR1 and CDR2 are SGHDN and FVKESK. The CDR3 loop reads CASSPSGGSYEQYF. CDR3 nucleotides: TGTGCCAGCTCACCCTCGGGGGGCTCCTACGAGCAGTACTTC. Complete variable domain (other parts from reference TRBV14 and TRBJ2-7): EAGVTQFPSHSVIEKGQTVTLRCDPISGHDNLYWYRRVMGKEIKFLLHFVKESKQDESGMPNNRFLAERTGGTYSTLKVQPAELEDSGVYFCASSPSGGSYEQYFGPGTRLTVT.

This clone has ten or more counts. V is TRBV4-2 and J is TRBJ2-3, with TRBD1 matching 8 bases. Trimming at V came to 5 bases and at J to 5 bases, leaving 6 bases not matched to a gene. The CDR3 spans 14 residues. Germline V gene sequence: CDR1 LGHNA, CDR2 YNFKEQ. The CDR3 spells CASSKTGGLDTQYF. The CDR3 DNA reads as TGTGCCAGCAGCAAAACAGGGGGGCTAGATACGCAGTATTTT.

The sample holds a few counts of this clone. This chain links TRBV5-1 with TRBJ1-4; 7 nucleotides match TRBD1. J was trimmed by 0 bases and V by 5 bases; bases with no gene match: 4. The germline gives CDR1 SGHRS, CDR2 YFSETQ. The CDR3 has 15 residues. This chain's CDR3 is CASSSGQTTNEKLFF. The CDR3 DNA reads TGCGCCAGCAGTTCGGGACAGACAACTAATGAAAAACTGTTTTTT.

The V call is TRBV10-1, the J call TRBJ2-3, with D hard to call. Germline CDR1 WNHNN, CDR2 SYGVQD (reference sequence). The CDR3 consists of 12 residues. V gave up 2 bases and J gave up 11 bases, with 11 bases separating them. DNA for the CDR3: TGCGCCAGCAGTGAGAAGACGGGTGGGCAGTATTTT. This gives the protein CASSEKTGGQYF.